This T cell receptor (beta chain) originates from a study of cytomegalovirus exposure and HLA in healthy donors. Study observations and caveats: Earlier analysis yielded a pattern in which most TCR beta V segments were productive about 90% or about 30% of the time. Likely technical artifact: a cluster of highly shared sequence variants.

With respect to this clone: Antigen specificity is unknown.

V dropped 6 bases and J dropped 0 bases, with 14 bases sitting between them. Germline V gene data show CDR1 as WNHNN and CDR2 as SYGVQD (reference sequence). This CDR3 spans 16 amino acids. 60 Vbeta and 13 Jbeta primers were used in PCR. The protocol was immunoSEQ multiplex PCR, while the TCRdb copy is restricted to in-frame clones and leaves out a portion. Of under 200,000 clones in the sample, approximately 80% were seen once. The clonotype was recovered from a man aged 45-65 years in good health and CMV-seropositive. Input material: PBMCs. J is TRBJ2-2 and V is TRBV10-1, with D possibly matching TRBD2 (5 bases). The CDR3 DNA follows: TGCGCCAGCAGCGCTAGCAGCCCCGCGAACACCGGGGAGCTGTTTTTT. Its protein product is CASSASSPANTGELFF.